The T cell receptor beta chain under discussion was sequenced for a study of T cell repertoires in ileal Crohn's disease. Assay: immunoSEQ multiplex PCR; the TCRdb copy retains only in-frame clones and omits some. The repertoire holds about 3,900 clones, with approximately 68% as singletons. This clone was seen just once. The sample consisted of ileal tissue. The sequence derives from an adult with Crohn's disease.

The CDR3 DNA is TGTGCCAGCAGCCAACCTCTAGCGGGGGGCCGGGACACCGGGGAGCTGTTTTTT. Translating it yields CASSQPLAGGRDTGELFF. V and J are TRBV9 and TRBJ2-2; the match to TRBD2 covers 11 bases. The CDR3 spans 18 residues. The germline CDR1 and CDR2 sequences are SGDLS and YYNGEE. V lost 4 bases to trimming and J lost 3 bases; unmatched junction nucleotides: 11.